This TCR beta chain was sequenced during a study of T cell repertoires in cytomegalovirus infection. The wider study: Both a matching HLA type and CMV infection were indicated by public TCR beta signatures. Study results and caveats: The ex vivo response showed dominance by HLA-C-restricted CMV-specific TCR beta clonotypes. Public TCR beta family frequency separated CMV-and-HLA carriers, including in an independent cohort.

The ends lost 7 bases at V and 8 bases at J; junction bases unmatched: 14. The CDR3 consists of 15 residues. One entry per CDR3 protein results from TCRdb running MiXCR on the reads. The sample holds some 440,000 distinct CDR3 sequences; roughly 30% are singletons and the top ten take roughly 13%. Comment on this clonotype: What it binds is unknown.

This chain joins TRBV12-3 or TRBV12-4 and TRBJ2-1; 7 bases line up with TRBD2. The sample comprised PBMCs. This receptor was identified in a human donor in good health (CMV status not recorded). Some clones in this sample may be carry-over from other donors' samples. The CDR3, as DNA: TGTGCCAGCATCTTAGCGGGTTCGCCCCGGGATGAGCAGTTCTTC. This gives the protein CASILAGSPRDEQFF.